The clone carrying this TCR beta chain is deemed medium-sized. As yet, its antigen is unknown. Cells sorted as Tregs were CD4+, CD25+ and CD127-/low. The CDR3 spans 15 residues. V was cut by 6 bases and J by 0 bases, with 12 bases left in between. Germline-derived CDR1 and CDR2 are MNHNS and SASEGT. Overall study findings and caveats: In terms of TCR gene usage, tumor memory CD4+ T cells clustered together with blood and lymph node memory CD4+ cells, as well as with lymph node naive CD4+ cells.

Constant-region reverse primers amplified full-length variable regions, followed by semi-nested Nested Universal Primer A PCR. TCRdb called the 5' RACE reads again in MiXCR, with one record for every CDR3 protein. This table has approximately 10,000 distinct CDR3 sequences, roughly 25% appearing once. This clonotype originated in a female donor with breast cancer. Specimen: Tregs sorted from blood. The chain joins TRBV6-1 to TRBJ2-1; D unclear. In nucleotides, the CDR3 is TGTGCCAGCAGGTTACAAGGGATCTCCTACAATGAGCAGTTCTTC. As protein: CASRLQGISYNEQFF.